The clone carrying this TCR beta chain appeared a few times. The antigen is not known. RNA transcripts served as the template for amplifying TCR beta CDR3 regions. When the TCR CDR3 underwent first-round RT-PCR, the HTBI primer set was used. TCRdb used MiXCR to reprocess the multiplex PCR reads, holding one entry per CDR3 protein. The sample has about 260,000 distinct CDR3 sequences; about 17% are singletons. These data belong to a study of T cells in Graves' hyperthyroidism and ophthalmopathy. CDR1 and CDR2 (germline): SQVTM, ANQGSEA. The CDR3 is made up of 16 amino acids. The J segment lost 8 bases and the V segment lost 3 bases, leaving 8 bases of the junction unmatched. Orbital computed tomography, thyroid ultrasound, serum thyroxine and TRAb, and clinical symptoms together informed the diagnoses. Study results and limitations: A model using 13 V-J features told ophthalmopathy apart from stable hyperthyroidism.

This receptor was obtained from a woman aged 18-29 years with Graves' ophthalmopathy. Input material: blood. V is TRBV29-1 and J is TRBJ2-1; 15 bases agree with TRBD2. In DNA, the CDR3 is TGCAGCGTTGATGGAGGGGGGACTAGCGGGAGGTATGAGCAGTTCTTC. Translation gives CSVDGGGTSGRYEQFF.